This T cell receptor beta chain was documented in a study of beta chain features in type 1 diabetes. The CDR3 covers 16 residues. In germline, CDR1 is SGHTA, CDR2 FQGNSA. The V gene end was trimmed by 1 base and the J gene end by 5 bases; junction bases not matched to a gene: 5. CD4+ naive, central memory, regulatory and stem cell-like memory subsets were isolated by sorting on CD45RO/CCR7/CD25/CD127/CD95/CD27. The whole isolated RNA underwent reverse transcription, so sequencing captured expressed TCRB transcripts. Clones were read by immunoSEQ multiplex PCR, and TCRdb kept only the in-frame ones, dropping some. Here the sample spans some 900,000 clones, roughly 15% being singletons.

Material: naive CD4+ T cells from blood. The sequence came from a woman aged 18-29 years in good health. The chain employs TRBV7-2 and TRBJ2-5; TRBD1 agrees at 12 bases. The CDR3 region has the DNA TGTGCCAGCAGCTTAGTGGGGACAGGGGGCCTCGAGACCCAGTACTTC. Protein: CASSLVGTGGLETQYF.